These 9 T cell receptor beta chains originate from one sample sequenced in a study of blood T cell repertoires in COVID-19 (dated by TCRdb to the early 2020s). Library preparation used the immunoSEQ multiplex PCR assay. TCRdb mirrors the immuneACCESS table, restricted to in-frame sequences. Some clones are absent from its copies; in checked studies, under half trace to an unresolved V gene, and the reason for the others is unknown. Present in this sample are fewer than 65,000 clones, more than 75% of which were seen just once. The biggest ten clones account for under 4.5% of the sample. Sequencing was performed on peripheral blood. Receptors were obtained from a human donor in a cohort sampled during active COVID-19.

The V gene is TRBV5-1, the J gene TRBJ2-7; the match to TRBD2 covers 12 bases. Trimming cost V 5 bases and J 2 bases; bases outside gene matches: 5. Germline V CDR1 and CDR2: SGHRS, YFSETQ. The CDR3 is 15 amino acids. The CDR3 DNA sequence: TGCGCCAGCAGACGTGGACTAGCGGGGACCTACGAGCAGTACTTC. Amino acid sequence: CASRRGLAGTYEQYF.

The chain is built from TRBV5-1 and TRBJ2-7, with D perhaps TRBD2 (6 bases). Germline CDR1 SGHRS, CDR2 YFSETQ. CDR3 length: 15 residues. The V end was cut by 0 bases, the J end by 3 bases, with 13 bases between. The CDR3 is CASSLGAGPGYEQYV. CDR3 nucleotides: TGCGCCAGCAGCTTGGGAGCGGGCCCGGGCTACGAGCAGTACGTC.

The J gene is TRBJ2-5, the V gene TRBV9, with 7 positions matching TRBD1. The germline V gene has CDR1 SGDLS and CDR2 YYNGEE. The junction had 17 bases not matched to a gene; V was cut back by 4 bases and J by 2 bases. This CDR3 region has 18 residues. The CDR3 reads CASSPDPLGQGVQETQYF. The CDR3 DNA follows: TGTGCCAGCAGCCCGGACCCCCTGGGGCAGGGGGTTCAAGAGACCCAGTACTTC.

This rearrangement joins TRBV5-4 to TRBJ2-7, with D perhaps TRBD2 (5 bases). V was trimmed by 2 bases and J by 3 bases, leaving 9 bases between them. CDR1 and CDR2 (germline): SGHNT, YYREEE (reference sequence). There are 13 residues in the CDR3. CDR3 loop: CASSFTSGYEQYF. DNA of the CDR3: TGTGCCAGCAGCTTTACAAGCGGCTACGAGCAGTACTTC.

The chain joins TRBV6-4 to TRBJ2-2; D remains ambiguous. The CDR3 consists of 13 residues. V was clipped by 4 bases and J by 1 base, with 4 bases between them. Germline values: CDR1 MRHNA, CDR2 SNTAGT. The CDR3 protein is CASSGQNTGELFF. The CDR3 region has the DNA TGTGCCAGCAGTGGACAGAACACCGGGGAGCTGTTTTTT.

This chain connects TRBV10-3 to TRBJ2-1; tentatively, D is TRBD2 (5 bases). The CDR3 has 12 residues. The V gene's germline CDR1 is ENHRY and CDR2 SYGVKD. The V and J ends lost 8 bases and 9 bases respectively, with 14 bases between them. In DNA, the CDR3 is TGTGCCATCGGCCTACTAGAAGCTGAGCAGTTCTTC. Translating gives CAIGLLEAEQFF.

The chain uses TRBV3-1 (or the pseudogene TRBV3-2) and TRBJ1-1, with D perhaps matching TRBD1 (6 bases). Germline V gives CDR1 LGHDT, CDR2 YNNKEL (reference sequence). The germline V and J ends were trimmed by 1 base and 3 bases, with 9 bases remaining between them. This CDR3 spans 14 amino acids. In DNA, the CDR3 is TGTGCCAGCAGCCAAGTGGACAGAGACACTGAAGCTTTCTTT. It encodes CASSQVDRDTEAFF.

The chain employs TRBV6-6 and TRBJ2-1; 8 bases line up with TRBD2. Trimming removed 5 bases from V and 3 bases from J; junction bases left unmatched: 9. CDR1 MNHNY and CDR2 SVGAGI come from the germline V gene (reference sequence). This CDR3 contains 16 residues. The CDR3 DNA follows: TGTGCCAGCAGTCAACTTGGGACTAGTGTCTACAATGAGCAGTTCTTC. It translates to CASSQLGTSVYNEQFF.

V is TRBV5-1 and J is TRBJ2-3; no clear D. The length of the CDR3 is 18 residues. Deletions cut 0 bases from V and 3 bases from J, with 20 bases between. Per the germline V gene, CDR1 is SGHRS and CDR2 is YFSETQ. CDR3 in amino acids: CASSLGMSAVFNTDTQYF. The CDR3 nucleotides are TGCGCCAGCAGCTTGGGTATGAGCGCAGTTTTTAATACAGATACGCAGTATTTT. Full variable domain (missing parts from reference TRBV5-1 and TRBJ2-3): KAGVTQTPRYLIKTRGQQVTLSCSPISGHRSVSWYQQTPGQGLQFLFEYFSETQRNKGNFPGRFSGRQFSNSRSEMNVSTLELGDSALYLCASSLGMSAVFNTDTQYFGPGTRLTVL.